Given below is one TCR beta chain in context. What it binds is not known. The ends lost 3 bases at V and 4 bases at J; junction bases unmatched: 9. Germline lookup yields CDR1 SGHDT and CDR2 YYEEEE. The CDR3 loop spans 16 amino acids. The sample belongs to a study of cytomegalovirus exposure and HLA in healthy donors. PCR primers comprised 60 Vbeta and 13 Jbeta primers. Assay: immunoSEQ multiplex PCR; the TCRdb copy retains only in-frame clones and omits some. The sample carries around 99,000 clones, about 80% recorded once. This cohort consisted of healthy bone marrow donors. Study-level results: Across donors, sequencing depth was assumed by presence/absence analyses to be roughly uniform. According to the study, around 150 TCR beta chains were cytomegalovirus-associated.

The receptor comes from a man younger than 40 in good health and CMV-seropositive. The chain has TRBV5-6 and TRBJ2-1; TRBD2 aligns across 8 bases. The sequenced material came from PBMCs. CDR3 sequence reads: CASSSFTSGPYNEQFF. In nucleotides, the CDR3 is TGTGCCAGCAGCTCCTTCACTAGCGGCCCTTACAATGAGCAGTTCTTC.